Below are 22 T cell receptor beta chains sequenced from a single sample in a study of identical twins. TCRdb recomputed calls from the 5' RACE reads with MiXCR, one row per CDR3 protein. The table includes about 220,000 distinct CDR3 sequences, 6% to 7% detected once. These same data were also listed under a study on T cells expressing NK-cell markers.

Sequenced material: CD8+ T cells sorted from blood. All receptors derive from a woman under 30 in good health.

In this sample, this clonotype turned up a few times. The chain couples TRBV7-9 to TRBJ1-1, with D possibly being TRBD1 (5 bases). Per germline, CDR1 SEHNR and CDR2 FQNEAQ (reference sequence). The CDR3 sequence is 15 residues long. V lost 5 bases, J lost 6 bases, and 19 bases lay in between. The CDR3 spells CASSRPGTEGPEAFF. As DNA, the CDR3 is TGTGCCAGCAGCAGACCCGGGACCGAGGGTCCTGAAGCTTTCTTT.

The chain uses TRBV11-2 and TRBJ2-7; tentatively, D is TRBD1 (6 bases). In germline, CDR1 is SGHAT, CDR2 FQNNGV. This CDR3 spans 14 amino acids. The germline V and J ends were trimmed by 3 bases and 2 bases, with 11 bases remaining between them. The DNA for the CDR3 is TGTGCCAGCAGCTTTGACAGGCCCACCTACGAGCAGTACTTC. This encodes CASSFDRPTYEQYF.

This clonotype occurred many times. The chain recombines TRBV19 with TRBJ2-7; TRBD1 matches at 7 bases. There are 14 residues in the CDR3. Per the germline V gene, CDR1 is LNHDA and CDR2 is SQIVND (reference sequence). The V segment lost 3 bases and the J segment 0 bases; nucleotides outside the gene matches: 2. DNA of the CDR3: TGTGCCAGTAGTATTCGGACAGGCTCCTACGAGCAGTACTTC. This gives the protein CASSIRTGSYEQYF.

This clonotype was detected a few times. CDR3 sequence: CSAGTGPAYEQYF. CDR3 bases: TGCAGTGCTGGGACCGGACCGGCGTACGAGCAGTACTTC. This rearrangement joins TRBV20-1 to TRBJ2-7; perhaps D is TRBD1 or TRBD2 (5 bases each). From germline, CDR1 is DFQATT and CDR2 SNEGSKA (reference sequence). Trimming removed 5 bases from V and 4 bases from J, with 15 bases in between. CDR3 length equals 13 residues.

V and J are TRBV25-1 and TRBJ2-1; D call uncertain. The germline gives CDR1 MGHDK, CDR2 SYGVNS. V lost 6 bases to trimming and J lost 7 bases, with 16 bases between them. The CDR3 has 14 amino acids. This chain's CDR3 is CASSPALLSNEQFF. In DNA form, the CDR3 reads TGTGCCAGCAGCCCGGCACTCCTCTCAAATGAGCAGTTCTTC.

There are a few counts of this clonotype. The chain combines TRBV6-2 or TRBV6-3 with TRBJ2-2, with 8 bases fitting TRBD2. V shed 5 bases, J shed 2 bases, and the junction held 13 bases outside the gene matches. This CDR3 region has 18 residues. Germline assignment: CDR1 MNHEY and CDR2 SVGEGT. The CDR3 nucleotides are TGTGCCAGCAGTCGGCGGGGGGCCAGGGCGGAAAACACCGGGGAGCTGTTTTTT. This gives the protein CASSRRGARAENTGELFF.

This clonotype has ten or more counts. The CDR3: CASSPGRGGAQETQYF. The CDR3 nucleotides read TGTGCCAGCAGTCCCGGCCGCGGGGGGGCCCAAGAGACCCAGTACTTC. The rearrangement uses TRBV12-3 or TRBV12-4 and TRBJ2-5; the match to TRBD2 covers 9 bases. CDR3 size: 16 residues. Losses at the gene ends were 5 bases for V and 1 base for J; bases not matched to a gene: 8.

This clonotype showed up many times. V and J are TRBV5-6 and TRBJ2-7; D is unresolved. Deletions cut 2 bases from V and 4 bases from J, with 13 bases between. The CDR3 covers 14 residues. CDR1 SGHDT and CDR2 YYEEEE come from the germline V gene. The CDR3 reads CASSFGISIYEQYF. CDR3 nucleotides: TGTGCCAGCAGCTTTGGGATCTCCATTTACGAGCAGTACTTC.

This chain uses TRBV27 with TRBJ1-6; D is perhaps TRBD1 (5 bases). Trimming took off 5 bases at V and 7 bases at J, with 12 bases between the two ends. This CDR3 spans 14 amino acids. Germline V gene sequence: CDR1 MNHEY, CDR2 SMNVEV (reference sequence). The CDR3 DNA is TGTGCCAGCAGTACGGGACTGTGGAATTCACCCCTCCACTTT. Translation gives CASSTGLWNSPLHF.

The V and J genes are TRBV9 and TRBJ2-2, with TRBD2 matching over 14 bases. The trim removed 4 bases at V and 7 bases at J, leaving 3 bases unmatched. The CDR3 has 15 residues. Germline V CDR1 and CDR2: SGDLS, YYNGEE. The chain's CDR3 is CASSLGLAGGGELFF. CDR3 nucleotide sequence: TGTGCCAGCAGCCTAGGACTAGCGGGAGGCGGGGAGCTGTTTTTT.

There are a few counts of this clonotype. J is TRBJ1-1 and V is TRBV6-5, with D unclear. Germline-derived CDR1 and CDR2 are MNHEY and SVGAGI. Between the trimmed V and J ends, which lost 0 bases and 4 bases, there was a span of 15 bases. The CDR3 covers 16 residues. The CDR3 sequence is CASSYSLPGITTEAFF. Written as DNA, the CDR3 is TGTGCCAGCAGTTACTCCCTGCCTGGGATTACCACTGAAGCTTTCTTT.

This clonotype was recorded a few times. The J gene is TRBJ2-1, the V gene TRBV4-1; D gene unclear. V lost 5 bases to trimming and J lost 0 bases, with 8 bases between them. Germline V lookup: CDR1 MGHRA, CDR2 YSYEKL. CDR3 size: 14 residues. CDR3 sequence: CASSTESSYNEQFF. CDR3 in DNA: TGCGCCAGCAGCACGGAGAGCTCCTACAATGAGCAGTTCTTC.

This clonotype has a handful of counts. J is TRBJ2-1 and V is TRBV7-2, with 10 bases aligning to TRBD2. The V and J ends lost 3 bases and 5 bases, in that order; junction bases with no gene match: 1. The length of the CDR3 is 14 residues. The germline gives CDR1 SGHTA, CDR2 FQGNSA. CDR3 nucleotides: TGTGCCAGCAGCTTTAGCGGGGGGAACAATGAGCAGTTCTTC. Its translation is CASSFSGGNNEQFF.

This clonotype came up a few times. The CDR3 DNA follows: TGTGCCAGCAGCTCCTGGACTAGCGGGATACGCGAGACCCAGTACTTC. It specifies CASSSWTSGIRETQYF. The J gene is TRBJ2-5, the V gene TRBV11-2, with 12 bases fitting TRBD2. Losses at the gene ends were 4 bases for V and 5 bases for J; bases not matched to a gene: 8. From germline, CDR1 is SGHAT and CDR2 FQNNGV. This CDR3 region has 16 residues.

The V gene is TRBV9, the J gene TRBJ1-1, with TRBD1 as a possible D gene (6 bases). CDR3 length: 14 residues. Per the germline V gene, CDR1 is SGDLS and CDR2 is YYNGEE. V was shortened by 2 bases and J by 4 bases, with 12 bases between the two germline ends. In nucleotides, the CDR3 is TGTGCCAGCAGCGTTTCAGGGGATGGCACTGAAGCTTTCTTT. Translated, it gives CASSVSGDGTEAFF. Full variable domain (remainder filled in from reference TRBV9 and TRBJ1-1): DSGVTQTPKHLITATGQRVTLRCSPRSGDLSVYWYQQSLDQGLQFLIQYYNGEERAKGNILERFSAQQFPDLHSELNLSSLELGDSALYFCASSVSGDGTEAFFGQGTRLTVV.

This clonotype showed up many times. The rearrangement joins TRBV5-6 to TRBJ1-5, with 9 bases aligning to TRBD1. The germline gives CDR1 SGHDT, CDR2 YYEEEE. The trim removed 3 bases at V and 3 bases at J, leaving 4 bases unmatched. This CDR3 is 15 amino acids long. The DNA for the CDR3 is TGTGCCAGCAGCTGGGGGACAGGGAACAATCAGCCCCAGCATTTT. Protein sequence: CASSWGTGNNQPQHF.

The table lists this clonotype with a few counts. Here the CDR3 DNA reads TGCAGTGCTAGAGAAAGGGTCGGGTCGAGAGATACGCAGTATTTT. Protein product: CSARERVGSRDTQYF. The chain uses TRBV20-1 and TRBJ2-3; D ambiguous. Germline CDR1 reads DFQATT; CDR2 reads SNEGSKA (reference sequence). This CDR3 contains 15 residues. Trimming took 0 bases from V and 5 from J, leaving 15 bases between them.

A few counts support this clonotype. The V gene is TRBV20-1, the J gene TRBJ2-7; D possibly uses TRBD1 or TRBD2 (5 bases each). Germline V CDR1 and CDR2: DFQATT, SNEGSKA (reference sequence). The length of the CDR3 is 15 residues. The V end was cut by 0 bases, the J end by 3 bases, with 15 bases between. The CDR3 spells CSAREPGRRSYEQYF. For the CDR3, the DNA is TGCAGTGCTAGAGAACCGGGACGGAGGAGCTACGAGCAGTACTTC.

This clonotype was detected many times. V gene TRBV20-1 combines with J gene TRBJ2-7; TRBD1 matches 7 bases. The CDR3 loop spans 12 amino acids. V was pared by 4 bases and J by 5 bases, with 5 bases of the junction left unmatched. CDR1 DFQATT and CDR2 SNEGSKA come from the germline V gene (reference sequence). CDR3 protein: CSANPQGNEQYF. DNA of the CDR3: TGCAGTGCTAACCCACAGGGGAACGAGCAGTACTTC.

This clonotype was observed a few times. This chain uses TRBV20-1 with TRBJ1-1; maybe TRBD1 (6 bases). With 7 bases removed from V and 4 bases from J, the gap between germline ends came to 13 bases. Per the germline V gene, CDR1 is DFQATT and CDR2 is SNEGSKA (reference sequence). There are 12 residues in the CDR3. For the CDR3, the DNA is TGCAGTGTCCGGGGGGCAGGCACTGAAGCTTTCTTT. Translated: CSVRGAGTEAFF.

The V call is TRBV27, the J call TRBJ2-5, with 7 bases aligning to TRBD2. The CDR3 sequence is 16 residues long. V was clipped by 3 bases and J by 5 bases; unmatched bases: 12. Germline CDR1 is MNHEY and CDR2 is SMNVEV (reference sequence). Here the CDR3 DNA reads TGTGCCAGCAGTTTGTTGGGGCTAGCGGAGGGGGAGACCCAGTACTTC. Its translation is CASSLLGLAEGETQYF.

The chain recombines TRBV9 with TRBJ2-3; 7 bases agree with TRBD2. With 5 bases clipped from V and 0 bases from J, the junction kept 9 bases outside the gene matches. The CDR3 runs to 16 residues. CDR1 and CDR2 from the germline V gene are SGDLS and YYNGEE. CDR3 in DNA: TGTGCCAGCAGGGGGGTAGCGGGCGATAGCACAGATACGCAGTATTTT. Residues: CASRGVAGDSTDTQYF.